This T cell receptor beta chain was sequenced during a study of radiotherapy plus CTLA-4 blockade in lung cancer. Study summary: Objective response rate was 18%; disease control rate, about 28%.

On this clone itself: Its target is unknown. The same CDR3 can be traced to other DNA sequences in this sample.

Only in-frame clones appear in the TCRdb table, and some are missing; sequencing was by immunoSEQ multiplex PCR. The sample holds tens of thousands of clones, 72% seen once. General study results and limits: Some TCR clones had been derived from tumors. These clones expanded in peripheral blood after radiotherapy plus ipilimumab. How blood T cell clones changed early, along with interferon-beta, reportedly forecast response best.

J lost 4 bases, V lost 4 bases, and 3 bases had no gene match. Per the germline V gene, CDR1 is SGHNT and CDR2 is YYREEE (reference sequence). The CDR3 is made up of 14 amino acids. Receiving focal radiation plus CTLA-4 blockade with ipilimumab were patients who had chemo-refractory metastatic non-small-cell lung cancer. Sequenced here: peripheral blood, sampled from a patient treated with radiotherapy plus ipilimumab. The V call is TRBV5-4, the J call TRBJ1-5; 9 bases are shared with TRBD1. The sequence came from a human donor with non-small cell lung cancer whose response to radiotherapy plus ipilimumab could not be evaluated. CDR3 nucleotides: TGTGCCAGCAGCCCCGACAGGGGGAATCAGCCCCAGCATTTT. This gives the protein CASSPDRGNQPQHF.